The present T cell receptor beta chain was sequenced within a study of blood T cell repertoires in COVID-19. Turning to the study itself: There were acute and convalescent COVID-19 samples, and they came from the United States, Italy and Spain. PBMCs, B-cell-depleted T cells, or T cells provided the cDNA or gDNA that made up the material.

The authors' processing: Reference gene primer amplification in the assay estimated nucleated cell counts. Generated by immunoSEQ multiplex PCR, the TCRdb table keeps only in-frame clones and is missing some. From that table come the V and J calls and clone size; the DNA was used to work out D and trimming. Among 200,000 to 250,000 clones, 80% to 90% were seen once, and the ten largest hold roughly 18%. The CDR3 covers 16 residues. Germline-derived CDR1 and CDR2 are SGHTA and FQGNSA. Trimming took 2 bases from V and 7 from J; bases not matched to a gene: 6. The TCR was taken from a woman aged 80 or older with active or convalescent COVID-19. This chain links TRBV7-2 with TRBJ2-1; 12 bases are shared with TRBD2. The sequenced sample was peripheral blood. CDR3 bases: TGTGCCAGCAGCTTACCGACTAGCGGGAGAGGGAATGAGCAGTTCTTC. Its translation is CASSLPTSGRGNEQFF. The complete variable domain, with remaining parts taken from reference TRBV7-2 and TRBJ2-1, reads GAGVSQSPSNKVTEKGKDVELRCDPISGHTALYWYRQSLGQGLEFLIYFQGNSAPDKSGLPSDRFSAERTGGSVSTLTIQRTQQEDSAVYLCASSLPTSGRGNEQFFGPGTRLTVL.